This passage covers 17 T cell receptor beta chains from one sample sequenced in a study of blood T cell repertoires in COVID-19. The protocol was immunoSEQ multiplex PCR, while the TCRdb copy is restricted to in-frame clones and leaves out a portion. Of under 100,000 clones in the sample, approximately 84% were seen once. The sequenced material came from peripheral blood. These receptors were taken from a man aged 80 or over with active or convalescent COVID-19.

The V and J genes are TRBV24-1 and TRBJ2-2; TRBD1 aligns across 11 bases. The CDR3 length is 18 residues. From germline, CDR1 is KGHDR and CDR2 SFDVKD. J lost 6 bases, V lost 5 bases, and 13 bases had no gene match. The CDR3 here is CATSAHAADRGRPGELFF. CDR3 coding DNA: TGTGCCACCAGTGCCCATGCCGCGGACAGGGGGCGCCCCGGGGAGCTGTTTTTT.

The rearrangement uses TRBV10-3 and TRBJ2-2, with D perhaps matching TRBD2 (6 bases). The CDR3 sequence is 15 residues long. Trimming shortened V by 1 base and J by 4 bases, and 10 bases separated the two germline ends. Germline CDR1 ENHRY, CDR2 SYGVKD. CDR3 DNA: TGTGCCATCAGTGAGTTGGGCGGGGTCACCGGGGAGCTGTTTTTT. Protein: CAISELGGVTGELFF.

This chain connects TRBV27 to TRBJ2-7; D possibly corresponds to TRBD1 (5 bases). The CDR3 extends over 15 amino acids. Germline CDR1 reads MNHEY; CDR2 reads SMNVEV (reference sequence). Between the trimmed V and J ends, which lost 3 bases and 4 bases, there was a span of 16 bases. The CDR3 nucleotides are TGTGCCAGCAGTTTTTCACAGGCGGCTTCGTACGAGCAGTACTTC. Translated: CASSFSQAASYEQYF.

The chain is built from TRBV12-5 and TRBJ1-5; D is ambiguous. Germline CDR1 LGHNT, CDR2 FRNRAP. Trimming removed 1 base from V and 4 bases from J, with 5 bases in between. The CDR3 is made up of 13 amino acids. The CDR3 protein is CASGLDRNQPQHF. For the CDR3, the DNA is TGTGCTAGTGGTTTGGACAGAAATCAGCCCCAGCATTTT. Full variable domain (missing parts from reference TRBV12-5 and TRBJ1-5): DARVTQTPRHKVTEMGQEVTMRCQPILGHNTVFWYRQTMMQGLELLAYFRNRAPLDDSGMPKDRFSAEMPDATLATLKIQPSEPRDSAVYFCASGLDRNQPQHFGDGTRLSIL.

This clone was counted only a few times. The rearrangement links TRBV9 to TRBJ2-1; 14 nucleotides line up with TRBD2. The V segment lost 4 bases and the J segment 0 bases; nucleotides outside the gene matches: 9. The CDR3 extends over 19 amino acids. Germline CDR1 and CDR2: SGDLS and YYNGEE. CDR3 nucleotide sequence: TGTGCCAGCAGCCCCCGACTAGCGGGGGGGAAGAGCTCCTACAATGAGCAGTTCTTC. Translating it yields CASSPRLAGGKSSYNEQFF. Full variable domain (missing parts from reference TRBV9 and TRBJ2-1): DSGVTQTPKHLITATGQRVTLRCSPRSGDLSVYWYQQSLDQGLQFLIQYYNGEERAKGNILERFSAQQFPDLHSELNLSSLELGDSALYFCASSPRLAGGKSSYNEQFFGPGTRLTVL.

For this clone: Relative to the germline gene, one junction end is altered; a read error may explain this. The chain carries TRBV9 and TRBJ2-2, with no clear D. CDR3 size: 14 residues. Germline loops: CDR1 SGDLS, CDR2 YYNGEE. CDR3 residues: CASSVPQNAGELFF. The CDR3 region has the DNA TGTGCCAGCAGCGTACCCCAGAACGCCGGGGAGCTGTTTTTT.

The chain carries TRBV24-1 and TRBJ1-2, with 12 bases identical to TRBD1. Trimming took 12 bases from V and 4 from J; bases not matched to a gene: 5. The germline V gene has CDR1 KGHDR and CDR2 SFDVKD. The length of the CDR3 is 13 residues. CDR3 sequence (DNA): TGTGCCCCATGGGACAGGGGGCGCTATGGCTACACCTTC. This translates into CAPWDRGRYGYTF.

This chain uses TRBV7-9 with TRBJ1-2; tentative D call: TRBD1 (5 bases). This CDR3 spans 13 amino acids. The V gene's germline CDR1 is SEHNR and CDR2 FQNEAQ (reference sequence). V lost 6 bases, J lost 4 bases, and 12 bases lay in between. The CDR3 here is CASRLGEGYGYTF. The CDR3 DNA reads TGTGCCAGCAGGTTGGGGGAGGGCTATGGCTACACCTTC.

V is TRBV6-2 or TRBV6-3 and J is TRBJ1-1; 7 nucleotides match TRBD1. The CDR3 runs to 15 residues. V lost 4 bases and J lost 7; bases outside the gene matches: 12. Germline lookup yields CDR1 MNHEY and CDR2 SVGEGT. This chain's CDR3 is CASSSPGQRLVEAFF. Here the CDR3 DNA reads TGTGCCAGCAGTTCACCGGGACAGCGGCTTGTTGAAGCTTTCTTT.

CDR3 residues: CASSGTTLGGWGEKLFF. The DNA of the CDR3 is TGTGCCAGCAGCGGAACGACGCTGGGGGGGTGGGGTGAAAAACTGTTTTTT. The rearrangement links TRBV9 to TRBJ1-4; D is possibly TRBD1 (5 bases). Germline-derived CDR1 and CDR2 are SGDLS and YYNGEE. Trimming shortened V by 3 bases and J by 7 bases, and 22 bases separated the two germline ends. The CDR3 spans 17 residues.

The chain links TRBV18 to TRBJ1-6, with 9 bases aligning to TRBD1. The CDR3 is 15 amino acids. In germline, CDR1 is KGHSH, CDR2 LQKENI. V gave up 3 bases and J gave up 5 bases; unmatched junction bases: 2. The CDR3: CASSPRTGDNSPLHF. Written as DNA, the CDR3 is TGTGCCAGCTCACCCCGGACAGGGGATAATTCACCCCTCCACTTT.

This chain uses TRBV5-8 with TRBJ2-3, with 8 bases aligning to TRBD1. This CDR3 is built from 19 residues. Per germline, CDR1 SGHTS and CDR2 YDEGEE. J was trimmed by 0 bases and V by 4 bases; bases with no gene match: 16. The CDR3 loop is CASSLVVILGQASTDTQYF. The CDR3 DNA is TGTGCCAGCAGCCTCGTGGTGATCCTGGGACAGGCTAGCACAGATACGCAGTATTTT.

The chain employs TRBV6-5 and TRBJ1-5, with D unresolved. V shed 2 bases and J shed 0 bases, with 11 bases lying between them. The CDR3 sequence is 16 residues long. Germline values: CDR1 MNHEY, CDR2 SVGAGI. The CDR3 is CASSYAPGHSNQPQHF. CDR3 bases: TGTGCCAGCAGTTACGCCCCCGGTCATAGCAATCAGCCCCAGCATTTT.

CDR3 sequence reads: CSARFTTQYF. The CDR3 DNA follows: TGCAGTGCGCGGTTTACTACGCAGTATTTT. The rearrangement joins TRBV20-1 to TRBJ2-3; D remains unclear. V was cut by 6 bases and J by 8 bases, with 9 bases left in between. Germline loops: CDR1 DFQATT, CDR2 SNEGSKA (reference sequence). The CDR3 spans 10 residues.

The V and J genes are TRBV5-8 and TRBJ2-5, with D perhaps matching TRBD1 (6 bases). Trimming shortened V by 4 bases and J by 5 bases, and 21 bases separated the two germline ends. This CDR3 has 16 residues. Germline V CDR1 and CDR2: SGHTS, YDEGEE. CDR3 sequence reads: CASSKGVDGALETQYF. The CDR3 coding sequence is TGTGCCAGCAGCAAGGGGGTTGACGGGGCTCTGGAGACCCAGTACTTC.

The CDR3 DNA reads as TGTGCCAGCAGCCCTGGCCGATCAACTAATGAAAAACTGTTTTTT. It specifies CASSPGRSTNEKLFF. The chain is built from TRBV7-2 and TRBJ1-4; no clear D. V was shortened by 5 bases and J by 0 bases, with 10 bases between the two germline ends. The CDR3 has 15 amino acids. In germline, CDR1 is SGHTA, CDR2 FQGNSA.

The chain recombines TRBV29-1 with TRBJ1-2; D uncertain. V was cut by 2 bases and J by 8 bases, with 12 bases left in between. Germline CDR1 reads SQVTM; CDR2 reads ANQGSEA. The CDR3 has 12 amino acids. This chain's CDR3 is CSVERQVAGYTF. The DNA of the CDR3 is TGCAGCGTTGAACGCCAGGTAGCGGGCTACACCTTC.